This T cell receptor (beta chain) was captured in a study of cytomegalovirus exposure and HLA in healthy donors. The wider study: Most donors, about 77% of over 350 genotyped, fell in the Caucasian-associated ancestry cluster.

As concerns this clone: Its antigen is undetermined.

PCR involved 60 Vbeta and 13 Jbeta primers. Assay used: immunoSEQ multiplex PCR; TCRdb lists only in-frame clones, some missing. The sample consists of under 250,000 clones, around 83% of them appearing once. The V and J ends lost 4 bases and 6 bases respectively, with 19 bases between them. Germline loops: CDR1 MNHEY, CDR2 SMNVEV (reference sequence). This CDR3 is built from 15 residues. Whole-study results and caveats: A cluster of highly shared sequence variants was likely a sequencing artifact. HLA alleles were associated with roughly 15,000 TCR beta sequences in a later analysis at 0.05 false discovery rate. It was reportedly the case that the classifier diagnosed cytomegalovirus status with high specificity and sensitivity.

The receptor was isolated from a middle-aged woman in good health and CMV-seronegative. Sequenced: PBMCs. V is TRBV27 and J is TRBJ2-7, with TRBD2 as a possible D gene (5 bases). CDR3 DNA: TGTGCCAGCAGTTCCTCCGGAGCGGATAGACGCGAGCAGTACTTC. This sequence encodes CASSSSGADRREQYF.